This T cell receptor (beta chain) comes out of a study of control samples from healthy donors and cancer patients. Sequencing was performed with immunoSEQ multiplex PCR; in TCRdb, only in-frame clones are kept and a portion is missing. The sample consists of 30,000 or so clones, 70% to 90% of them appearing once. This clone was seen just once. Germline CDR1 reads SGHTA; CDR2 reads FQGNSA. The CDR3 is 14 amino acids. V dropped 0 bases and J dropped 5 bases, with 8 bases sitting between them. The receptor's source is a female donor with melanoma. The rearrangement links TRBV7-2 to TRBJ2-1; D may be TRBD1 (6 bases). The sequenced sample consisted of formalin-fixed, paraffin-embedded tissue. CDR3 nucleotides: TGTGCCAGCAGCTTAGCCGGACAGAACAATGAGCAGTTCTTC. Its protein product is CASSLAGQNNEQFF.